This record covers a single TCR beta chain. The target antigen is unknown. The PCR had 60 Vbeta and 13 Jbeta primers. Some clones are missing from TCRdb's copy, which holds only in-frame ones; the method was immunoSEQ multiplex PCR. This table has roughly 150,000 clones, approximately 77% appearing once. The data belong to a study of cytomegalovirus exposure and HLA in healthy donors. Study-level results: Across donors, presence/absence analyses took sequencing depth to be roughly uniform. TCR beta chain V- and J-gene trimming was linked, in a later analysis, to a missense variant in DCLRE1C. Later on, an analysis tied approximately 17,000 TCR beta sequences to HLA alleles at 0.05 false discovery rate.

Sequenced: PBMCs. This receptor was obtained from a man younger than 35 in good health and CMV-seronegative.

CDR3 protein: CASSLAEGDYEQYF. In DNA, the CDR3 is TGTGCCAGCAGCTTAGCGGAGGGCGACTACGAGCAGTACTTC. This sequence joins TRBV7-2 and TRBJ2-7; TRBD2 might be the D (6 bases). The length of the CDR3 is 14 residues. CDR1 is SGHTA, CDR2 FQGNSA, per germline. Trimming shortened V by 0 bases and J by 3 bases, and 9 bases separated the two germline ends.